The entry below describes one T cell receptor beta chain. Its antigen is undetermined. Germline V gives CDR1 SEHNR, CDR2 FQNEAQ (reference sequence). Germline trimming cut 2 bases from V and 0 bases from J; bases unmatched to any gene: 7. This CDR3 contains 16 residues. This sample stems from a study of cytotoxic CD8 clonotypes in ibrutinib-treated CLL. In the study overall: The group held about 11 relapsed/refractory and 15 treatment-naive patients, with under 18 IGHV unmutated. Productive templates per sample averaged roughly 230,000; productive rearrangements, roughly 100,000.

Sequencing was performed with immunoSEQ multiplex PCR; in TCRdb, only in-frame clones are kept and a portion is missing. The sample has some 290,000 clones; about 77% are singletons. Study-wide results and limits: Clonality went up at ibrutinib response and then declined back toward baseline at progression. Public clonotypes were rare and shrank or held steady on treatment.

The clonotype originates from a human donor with chronic lymphocytic leukemia. The V and J genes are TRBV7-9 and TRBJ2-7; 7 nucleotides agree with TRBD2. Source: PBMCs, taken before ibrutinib treatment. CDR3 DNA sequence: TGTGCCAGCAGCTTACTCGACGGGAGGAACTCCTACGAGCAGTACTTC. This sequence encodes CASSLLDGRNSYEQYF. The full variable domain, with the rest looked up from reference TRBV7-9 and TRBJ2-7, is DTGVSQNPRHKITKRGQNVTFRCDPISEHNRLYWYRQTLGQGPEFLTYFQNEAQLEKSRLLSDRFSAERPKGSFSTLEIQRTEQGDSAMYLCASSLLDGRNSYEQYFGPGTRLTVT.